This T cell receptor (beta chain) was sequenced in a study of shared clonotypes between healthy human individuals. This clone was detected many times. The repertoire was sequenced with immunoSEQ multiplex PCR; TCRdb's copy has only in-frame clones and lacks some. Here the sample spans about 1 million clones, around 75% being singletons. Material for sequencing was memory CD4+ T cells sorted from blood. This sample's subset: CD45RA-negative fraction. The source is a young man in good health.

CDR3 sequence (DNA): TGTGCCAGCAGCTTTTCTGACGGGACAGGGCCTACGTTGAATCAGCCCCAGCATTTT. This encodes CASSFSDGTGPTLNQPQHF. This chain uses TRBV7-9 with TRBJ1-5; 9 bases are a match to TRBD1. The CDR3 is made up of 19 amino acids. Germline V gives CDR1 SEHNR, CDR2 FQNEAQ (reference sequence). The V gene end was trimmed by 3 bases and the J gene end by 4 bases; junction bases not matched to a gene: 16.